The subject of this entry is one TCR beta chain. The V gene lost 6 bases and the J gene lost 11 bases, with 16 bases spanning the gap. There are 12 residues in the CDR3. Germline V gene data show CDR1 as MNHNY and CDR2 as SVGAGI (reference sequence). This specimen belongs to a study of Graves' ophthalmopathy and Graves' hyperthyroidism. The authors amplified TCR beta CDR3 regions, and they did so from RNA transcripts for repertoire sequencing. First-round RT-PCR relied on HTBI primers, and a second-round multiplex PCR came next. A single record per CDR3 protein comes from TCRdb applying MiXCR to the multiplex PCR reads. Of roughly 220,000 distinct CDR3 sequences detected, around 50% appear once; the ten largest clones hold about 45%.

This receptor was obtained from an adult man with Graves' ophthalmopathy. Sequenced material: peripheral blood. V and J are TRBV6-6 and TRBJ1-1, with a tentative D call TRBD1 (6 bases). The CDR3 nucleotides are TGTGCCAGCAGCCAGGACAGATGGGAGGCTTTCTTT. Its protein is CASSQDRWEAFF.